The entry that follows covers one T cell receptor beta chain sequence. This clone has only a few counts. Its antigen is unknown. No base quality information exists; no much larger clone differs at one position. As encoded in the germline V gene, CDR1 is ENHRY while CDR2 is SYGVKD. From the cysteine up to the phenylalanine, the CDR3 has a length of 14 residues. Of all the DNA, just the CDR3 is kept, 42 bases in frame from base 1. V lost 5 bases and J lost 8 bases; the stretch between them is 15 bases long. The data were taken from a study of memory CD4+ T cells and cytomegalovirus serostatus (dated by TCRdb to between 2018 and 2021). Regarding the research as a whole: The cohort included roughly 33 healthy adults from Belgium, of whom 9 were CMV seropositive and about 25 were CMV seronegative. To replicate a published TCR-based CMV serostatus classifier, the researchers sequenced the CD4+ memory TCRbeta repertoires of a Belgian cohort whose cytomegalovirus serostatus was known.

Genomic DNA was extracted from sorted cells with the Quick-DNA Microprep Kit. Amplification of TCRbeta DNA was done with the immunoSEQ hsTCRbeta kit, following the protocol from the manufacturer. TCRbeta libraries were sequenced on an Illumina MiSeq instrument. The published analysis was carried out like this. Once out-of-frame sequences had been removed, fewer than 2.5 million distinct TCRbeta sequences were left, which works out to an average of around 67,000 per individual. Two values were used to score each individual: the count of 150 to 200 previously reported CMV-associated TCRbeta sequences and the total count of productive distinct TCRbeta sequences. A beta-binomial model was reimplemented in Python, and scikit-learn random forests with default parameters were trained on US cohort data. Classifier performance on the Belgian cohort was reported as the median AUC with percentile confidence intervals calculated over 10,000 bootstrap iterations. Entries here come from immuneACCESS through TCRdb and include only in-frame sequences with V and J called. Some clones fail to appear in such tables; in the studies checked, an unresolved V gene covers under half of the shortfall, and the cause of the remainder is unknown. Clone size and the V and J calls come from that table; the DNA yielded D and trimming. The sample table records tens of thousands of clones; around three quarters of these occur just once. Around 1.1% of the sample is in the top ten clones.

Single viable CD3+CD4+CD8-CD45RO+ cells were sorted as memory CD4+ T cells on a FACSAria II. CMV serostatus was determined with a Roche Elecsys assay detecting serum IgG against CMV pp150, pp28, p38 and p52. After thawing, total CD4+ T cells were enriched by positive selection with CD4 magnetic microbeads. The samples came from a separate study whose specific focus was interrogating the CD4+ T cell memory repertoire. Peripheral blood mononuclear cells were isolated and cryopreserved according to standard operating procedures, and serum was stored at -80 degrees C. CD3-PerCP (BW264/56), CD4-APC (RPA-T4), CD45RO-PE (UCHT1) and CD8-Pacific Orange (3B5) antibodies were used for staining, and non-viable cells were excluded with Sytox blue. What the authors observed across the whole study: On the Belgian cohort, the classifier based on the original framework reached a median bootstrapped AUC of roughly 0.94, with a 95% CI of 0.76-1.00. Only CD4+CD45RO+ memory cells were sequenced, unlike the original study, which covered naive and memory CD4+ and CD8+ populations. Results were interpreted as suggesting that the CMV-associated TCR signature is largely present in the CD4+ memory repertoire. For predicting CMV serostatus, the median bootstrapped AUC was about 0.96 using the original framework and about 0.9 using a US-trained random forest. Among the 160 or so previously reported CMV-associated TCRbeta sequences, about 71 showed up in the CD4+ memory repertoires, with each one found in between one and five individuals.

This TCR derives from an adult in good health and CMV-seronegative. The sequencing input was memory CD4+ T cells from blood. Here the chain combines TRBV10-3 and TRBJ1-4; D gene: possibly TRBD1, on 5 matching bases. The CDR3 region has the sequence CAISPGAGREKLFF. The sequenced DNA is TGTGCCATCAGTCCCGGGGCAGGGAGAGAAAAACTGTTTTTT.